Listed below are T cell receptor beta chains from one sample, sequenced in a study of CD8+ T cells in alopecia areata. The assay was immunoSEQ multiplex PCR, and TCRdb's table has in-frame clones only and misses some. The sample yields 200,000 to 250,000 clones, around 66% seen once. Material: CD4+ T cells sorted from blood, obtained at week 4, from a patient treated with tofacitinib. The source of these receptors is a human donor with alopecia areata. Both conserved end residues are part of each CDR3. The order of the fields is V gene, J gene, D gene, clone size, CDR3 protein, CDR3 DNA. The D gene is left open where the match is weak. Some rows mark clone size as missing; the rest say once, few, many or name a class of expanded clone.

v_call: TRBV5-1
j_call: TRBJ2-1
d_call: TRBD2
clone_size: NA
cdr3_aa: CASSSTSGPYNEQFF
cdr3_nt: TGCGCCAGCAGCTCAACTAGCGGACCCTACAATGAGCAGTTCTTC

v_call: TRBV19
j_call: TRBJ1-5
d_call: NA
clone_size: few
cdr3_aa: CASSDDWGSNQPQHF
cdr3_nt: TGTGCCAGTAGTGACGATTGGGGCTCCAATCAGCCCCAGCATTTT

v_call: TRBV10-3
j_call: TRBJ1-3
d_call: NA
clone_size: many
cdr3_aa: CAINQGTGNTIYF
cdr3_nt: TGTGCCATCAATCAAGGAACTGGAAACACCATATATTTT

v_call: TRBV5-6
j_call: TRBJ1-2
d_call: TRBD1
clone_size: NA
cdr3_aa: CASSFPGQGYGYTF
cdr3_nt: TGTGCCAGCAGCTTCCCGGGACAGGGCTATGGCTACACCTTC

v_call: TRBV5-4
j_call: TRBJ2-5
d_call: NA
clone_size: NA
cdr3_aa: CASSFGLGVDQYF
cdr3_nt: TGTGCCAGCAGCTTCGGATTAGGGGTGGACCAGTACTTC

v_call: TRBV19
j_call: TRBJ1-3
d_call: NA
clone_size: few
cdr3_aa: CASRSSSGNTIYF
cdr3_nt: TGTGCCAGTCGGTCGAGCTCTGGAAACACCATATATTTT

v_call: TRBV10-3
j_call: TRBJ2-5
d_call: NA
clone_size: NA
cdr3_aa: CATGRGDSYPGTQYF
cdr3_nt: TGTGCCACCGGAAGGGGGGACAGTTACCCAGGCACCCAGTACTTC

v_call: TRBV5-6
j_call: TRBJ2-6
d_call: NA
clone_size: NA
cdr3_aa: CASSLGMSGANVLTF
cdr3_nt: TGTGCCAGCAGCTTGGGGATGTCTGGGGCCAACGTCCTGACTTTC

v_call: TRBV7-8
j_call: TRBJ2-5
d_call: NA
clone_size: NA
cdr3_aa: CASSLGTLPQETQYF
cdr3_nt: TGTGCCAGCAGCTTAGGCACCCTCCCCCAAGAGACCCAGTACTTC

v_call: TRBV7-2
j_call: TRBJ2-7
d_call: NA
clone_size: NA
cdr3_aa: CASSLGQGGSYEQYF
cdr3_nt: TGTGCCAGCAGCTTAGGGCAGGGGGGCTCCTACGAGCAGTACTTC

v_call: TRBV5-4
j_call: TRBJ1-2
d_call: NA
clone_size: NA
cdr3_aa: CASSLSPGDGYTF
cdr3_nt: TGTGCCAGCAGCTTGTCTCCAGGGGATGGCTACACCTTC

v_call: TRBV5-6
j_call: TRBJ1-4
d_call: NA
clone_size: NA
cdr3_aa: CASTMGRLEKLFF
cdr3_nt: TGTGCCAGCACTATGGGGCGACTTGAAAAACTGTTTTTT

v_call: TRBV6-6
j_call: TRBJ2-3
d_call: TRBD2
clone_size: NA
cdr3_aa: CASTAGTSNLYF
cdr3_nt: TGTGCCAGCACCGCCGGGACTAGTAACTTGTATTTT

v_call: TRBV2
j_call: TRBJ2-7
d_call: NA
clone_size: once
cdr3_aa: CASTLSVKQYF
cdr3_nt: TGTGCCAGCACGCTTAGCGTAAAGCAGTACTTC

v_call: TRBV2
j_call: TRBJ2-5
d_call: NA
clone_size: few
cdr3_aa: CASRTDQETQYF
cdr3_nt: TGTGCCAGCAGGACGGACCAAGAGACCCAGTACTTC

v_call: TRBV30
j_call: TRBJ2-3
d_call: NA
clone_size: once
cdr3_aa: CAWSDWGRGDTQYF
cdr3_nt: TGTGCCTGGAGCGATTGGGGGCGAGGAGATACGCAGTATTTT

v_call: TRBV5-6
j_call: TRBJ2-3
d_call: NA
clone_size: NA
cdr3_aa: CASSLRAGTDTQYF
cdr3_nt: TGTGCCAGCAGCTTGAGAGCAGGCACAGATACGCAGTATTTT

v_call: TRBV13
j_call: TRBJ1-1
d_call: NA
clone_size: NA
cdr3_aa: CASSLKVNTEAFF
cdr3_nt: TGTGCCAGCAGCTTAAAGGTTAACACTGAAGCTTTCTTT

v_call: TRBV5-6
j_call: TRBJ1-2
d_call: NA
clone_size: once
cdr3_aa: CASSLPRNYGYTF
cdr3_nt: TGTGCCAGCAGCTTGCCCAGAAACTATGGCTACACCTTC

v_call: TRBV7-2
j_call: TRBJ2-1
d_call: NA
clone_size: NA
cdr3_aa: CASSYWTGGRYNEQFF
cdr3_nt: TGTGCCAGCAGTTACTGGACGGGGGGCCGGTACAATGAGCAGTTCTTC

v_call: TRBV7-2
j_call: TRBJ2-5
d_call: NA
clone_size: NA
cdr3_aa: CASSIQETQYF
cdr3_nt: TGTGCCAGCAGCATACAAGAGACCCAGTACTTC

v_call: TRBV29-1
j_call: TRBJ2-1
d_call: NA
clone_size: NA
cdr3_aa: CSAGRYNEQFF
cdr3_nt: TGCAGCGCCGGACGGTACAATGAGCAGTTCTTC

v_call: TRBV6-5
j_call: TRBJ2-3
d_call: NA
clone_size: few
cdr3_aa: CASSLAQGGTDTQYF
cdr3_nt: TGTGCCAGCAGCCTAGCGCAGGGTGGCACAGATACGCAGTATTTT

v_call: TRBV6-6
j_call: TRBJ2-1
d_call: NA
clone_size: few
cdr3_aa: CASKHRESVNEQFF
cdr3_nt: TGTGCCAGCAAACACAGGGAGTCGGTCAATGAGCAGTTCTTC

v_call: TRBV4-1
j_call: TRBJ2-7
d_call: NA
clone_size: NA
cdr3_aa: CASSTTGTHYEQYF
cdr3_nt: TGCGCCAGCAGTACGACCGGGACCCACTACGAGCAGTACTTC

v_call: TRBV7-2
j_call: TRBJ2-1
d_call: NA
clone_size: once
cdr3_aa: CASRWGPNLSNEQFF
cdr3_nt: TGTGCCAGCAGGTGGGGGCCCAACCTGTCCAATGAGCAGTTCTTC

v_call: TRBV29-1
j_call: TRBJ2-4
d_call: NA
clone_size: NA
cdr3_aa: CSVGENIQYF
cdr3_nt: TGCAGCGTTGGAGAAAACATTCAGTACTTC

v_call: TRBV29-1
j_call: TRBJ1-2
d_call: TRBD1
clone_size: NA
cdr3_aa: CSVEEYRGNGYTF
cdr3_nt: TGCAGCGTTGAAGAATACAGGGGAAATGGCTACACCTTC

v_call: TRBV11-2
j_call: TRBJ2-7
d_call: NA
clone_size: NA
cdr3_aa: CASSLAQQGPYEQYF
cdr3_nt: TGTGCCAGCAGCTTAGCCCAACAGGGCCCCTACGAGCAGTACTTC

v_call: TRBV30
j_call: TRBJ1-2
d_call: NA
clone_size: NA
cdr3_aa: CAWTLSRRGYTF
cdr3_nt: TGTGCCTGGACCCTTTCCAGGAGGGGCTACACCTTC

v_call: TRBV5-1
j_call: TRBJ1-1
d_call: TRBD1
clone_size: few
cdr3_aa: CASSGGQGASEAFF
cdr3_nt: TGCGCCAGCAGCGGGGGACAGGGGGCCTCTGAAGCTTTCTTT

v_call: TRBV30
j_call: TRBJ1-5
d_call: NA
clone_size: NA
cdr3_aa: CAWRTEDRVYSNQPQHF
cdr3_nt: TGTGCCTGGAGAACAGAGGATAGGGTTTATAGCAATCAGCCCCAGCATTTT

v_call: TRBV29-1
j_call: TRBJ1-1
d_call: NA
clone_size: NA
cdr3_aa: CSVESFVATEAFF
cdr3_nt: TGCAGCGTTGAGAGTTTCGTGGCCACTGAAGCTTTCTTT

v_call: TRBV5-1
j_call: TRBJ2-5
d_call: TRBD1
clone_size: few
cdr3_aa: CASSSDRGGRETQYF
cdr3_nt: TGCGCCAGCAGCTCTGACAGGGGAGGACGAGAGACCCAGTACTTC

v_call: TRBV27
j_call: TRBJ2-7
d_call: NA
clone_size: NA
cdr3_aa: CASSLSLGQKNYEQYF
cdr3_nt: TGTGCCAGCAGTTTATCTCTCGGACAGAAAAACTACGAGCAGTACTTC

v_call: TRBV7-8
j_call: TRBJ1-5
d_call: NA
clone_size: NA
cdr3_aa: CASSLARGNQPQHF
cdr3_nt: TGTGCCAGCAGCTTAGCGAGAGGCAATCAGCCCCAGCATTTT

v_call: TRBV18
j_call: TRBJ2-1
d_call: NA
clone_size: NA
cdr3_aa: CASSPRGEKRNNEQFF
cdr3_nt: TGTGCCAGCTCACCACGGGGGGAAAAACGAAACAATGAGCAGTTCTTC

v_call: TRBV4-1
j_call: TRBJ2-5
d_call: TRBD1
clone_size: NA
cdr3_aa: CASSFNPRDRDREQETQYF
cdr3_nt: TGCGCCAGCAGCTTTAATCCAAGGGATAGGGACAGGGAGCAAGAGACCCAGTACTTC

v_call: TRBV20-1
j_call: TRBJ2-1
d_call: NA
clone_size: NA
cdr3_aa: CSAGLTDEQFF
cdr3_nt: TGCAGTGCTGGGCTCACAGATGAGCAGTTCTTC

v_call: TRBV4-2
j_call: TRBJ1-2
d_call: NA
clone_size: few
cdr3_aa: CASSQDPNYGYTF
cdr3_nt: TGTGCCAGCAGCCAAGATCCCAACTATGGCTACACCTTC

v_call: TRBV5-6
j_call: TRBJ1-2
d_call: TRBD1
clone_size: NA
cdr3_aa: CASTMTGTGDYGYTF
cdr3_nt: TGTGCCAGCACCATGACCGGGACAGGGGACTATGGCTACACCTTC

v_call: TRBV10-3
j_call: TRBJ2-1
d_call: TRBD2
clone_size: few
cdr3_aa: CAISALAGGLDNEQFF
cdr3_nt: TGTGCCATCAGCGCACTAGCGGGGGGGCTCGACAATGAGCAGTTCTTC

v_call: TRBV5-6
j_call: TRBJ1-1
d_call: NA
clone_size: NA
cdr3_aa: CASSLRPNTEAFF
cdr3_nt: TGTGCCAGCAGCTTGAGACCGAACACTGAAGCTTTCTTT

v_call: TRBV7-8
j_call: TRBJ2-7
d_call: NA
clone_size: NA
cdr3_aa: CASSLARGLSYEQYF
cdr3_nt: TGTGCCAGCAGCTTAGCACGGGGACTCTCCTACGAGCAGTACTTC

v_call: TRBV2
j_call: TRBJ2-2
d_call: TRBD1
clone_size: NA
cdr3_aa: CASIGGTGVGTGELFF
cdr3_nt: TGTGCCAGCATCGGCGGGACAGGCGTAGGCACCGGGGAGCTGTTTTTT

v_call: TRBV15
j_call: TRBJ1-2
d_call: TRBD1
clone_size: NA
cdr3_aa: CATSRDPGGYGYTF
cdr3_nt: TGTGCCACCAGCAGAGATCCAGGGGGCTATGGCTACACCTTC

v_call: TRBV12-5
j_call: TRBJ2-1
d_call: TRBD2
clone_size: NA
cdr3_aa: CASGLSRLAGGFRSYNEQFF
cdr3_nt: TGTGCTAGTGGTTTGTCCCGACTAGCGGGGGGATTTCGCTCCTACAATGAGCAGTTCTTC

v_call: TRBV7-9
j_call: TRBJ2-5
d_call: NA
clone_size: once
cdr3_aa: CASSRLRIGETQYF
cdr3_nt: TGTGCCAGCAGCCGACTACGGATCGGGGAGACCCAGTACTTC